Included here is one T cell receptor (beta chain) sequence, with context. The antigen is not known. In the same sample, other DNA sequences code for this CDR3. The CDR3 consists of 11 residues. CDR1 and CDR2 (germline): MNHEY, SVGAGI. V lost 1 base and J 4 bases, leaving 2 bases between the germline ends. This specimen belongs to a study of shared clonotypes between healthy human individuals. Study results and limitations: Clonotype sharing among donors was expected to depend on sequencing depth. Collection of samples was limited to blood; tissue repertoires likely differ.

The data were produced by immunoSEQ multiplex PCR, yet TCRdb's version contains in-frame clones alone and is incomplete. The sample records under 2.5 million clones, 80% to 95% being singletons. Sequencing used naive CD4+ T cells from PBMCs. Subset here: CD45RA+ positively selected. The V and J genes are TRBV6-5 and TRBJ2-7; D remains ambiguous. This TCR derives from a man aged 18 to 30 in good health. Some clones in this sample may be carry-over from other donors' samples. CDR3 bases: TGTGCCAGCAGTTACTTATACGAGCAGTACTTC. This codes for CASSYLYEQYF.